The source of this T cell receptor (beta chain) is a study of cytomegalovirus exposure and HLA in healthy donors. Findings of the study overall: Analysis performed later showed TCR beta chains linked to HLA being more clonally expanded than equally common others. One later analysis reportedly identified an Asian-associated ancestry cluster that showed fewer N-insertions than the approximately 670-donor mean. Only CMV serostatus was available as immune exposure information. Analyzed later, association rates of TCRs varied across HLA loci, with DRB1 most and HLA-C fewest.

Concerning this clone: The antigen remains undetermined.

The PCR contained 60 Vbeta and 13 Jbeta primers. Data came from immunoSEQ multiplex PCR; TCRdb stores just in-frame clones and leaves some out. Altogether 90,000 to 110,000 clones are present, under 85% being singletons, with the ten largest covering around 1.3%. Trimming cost V 1 base and J 1 base, with 13 bases left between them. The CDR3 runs to 16 residues. The germline V gene has CDR1 SGHTS and CDR2 YDEGEE. The sequenced material came from PBMCs. The chain recombines TRBV5-8 with TRBJ2-3; D is perhaps TRBD2 (6 bases). This receptor was obtained from a middle-aged man in good health and CMV-seronegative. The CDR3 sequence is CASSLYVASGTDTQYF. CDR3 sequence (DNA): TGTGCCAGCAGCTTGTACGTCGCTAGCGGCACAGATACGCAGTATTTT.